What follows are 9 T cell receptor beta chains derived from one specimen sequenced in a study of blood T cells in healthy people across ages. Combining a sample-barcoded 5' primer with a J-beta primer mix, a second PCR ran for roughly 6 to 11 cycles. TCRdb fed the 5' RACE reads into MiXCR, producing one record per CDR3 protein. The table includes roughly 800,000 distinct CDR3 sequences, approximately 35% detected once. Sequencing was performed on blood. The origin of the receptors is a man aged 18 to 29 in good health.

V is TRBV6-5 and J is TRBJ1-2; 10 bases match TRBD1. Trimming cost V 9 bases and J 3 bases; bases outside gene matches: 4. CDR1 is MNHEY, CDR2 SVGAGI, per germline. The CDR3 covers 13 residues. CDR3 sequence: CASAGTGDYGYTF. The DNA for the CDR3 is TGTGCCAGTGCCGGGACAGGGGACTATGGCTACACCTTC.

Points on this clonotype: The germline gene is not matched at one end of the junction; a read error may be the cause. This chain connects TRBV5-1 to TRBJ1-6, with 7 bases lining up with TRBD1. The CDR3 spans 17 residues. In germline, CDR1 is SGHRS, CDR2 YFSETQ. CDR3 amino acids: CASSLASLGQRNSPPHF. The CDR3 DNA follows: TGCGCCAGCAGCTTGGCCAGTTTGGGACAGAGGAATTCACCCCCCCACTTT.

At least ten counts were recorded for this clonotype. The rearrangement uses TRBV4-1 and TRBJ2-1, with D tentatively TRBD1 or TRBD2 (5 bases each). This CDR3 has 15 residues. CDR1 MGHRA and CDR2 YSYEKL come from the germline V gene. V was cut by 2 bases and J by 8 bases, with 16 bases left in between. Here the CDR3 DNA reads TGCGCCAGCAGCCAACTGGGACCTCTAATCCATGAGCAGTTCTTC. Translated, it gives CASSQLGPLIHEQFF.

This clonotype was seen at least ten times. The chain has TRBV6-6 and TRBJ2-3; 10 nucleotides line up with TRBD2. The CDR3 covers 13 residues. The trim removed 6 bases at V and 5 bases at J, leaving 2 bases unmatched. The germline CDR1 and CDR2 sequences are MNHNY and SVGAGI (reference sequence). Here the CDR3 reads CASRRLAGDTQYF. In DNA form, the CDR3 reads TGTGCCAGCAGGCGACTAGCGGGAGATACGCAGTATTTT.

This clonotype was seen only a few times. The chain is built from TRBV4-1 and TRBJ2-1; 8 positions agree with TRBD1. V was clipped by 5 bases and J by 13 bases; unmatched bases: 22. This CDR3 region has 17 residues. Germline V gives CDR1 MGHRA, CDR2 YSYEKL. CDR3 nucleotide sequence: TGCGCCAGCAGCGGAGCCGGGAAGGGACAGGATCAAGAGACCCAGTTCTTC. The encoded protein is CASSGAGKGQDQETQFF.

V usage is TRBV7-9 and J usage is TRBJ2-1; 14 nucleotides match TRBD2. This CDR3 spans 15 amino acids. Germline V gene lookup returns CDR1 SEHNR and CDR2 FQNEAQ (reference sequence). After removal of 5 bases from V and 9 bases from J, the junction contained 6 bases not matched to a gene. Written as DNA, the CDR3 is TGTGCCAGCAGCCCGATCGGGACTAGCGGGAGTGAGCAGTTCTTC. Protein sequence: CASSPIGTSGSEQFF.

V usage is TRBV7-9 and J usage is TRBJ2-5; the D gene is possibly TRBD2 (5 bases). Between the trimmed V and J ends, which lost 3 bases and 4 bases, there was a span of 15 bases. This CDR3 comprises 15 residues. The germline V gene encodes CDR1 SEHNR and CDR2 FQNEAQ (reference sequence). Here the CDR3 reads CASSLARGRAETQYF. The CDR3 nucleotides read TGTGCCAGCAGCTTGGCCCGGGGAAGGGCAGAGACCCAGTACTTC.

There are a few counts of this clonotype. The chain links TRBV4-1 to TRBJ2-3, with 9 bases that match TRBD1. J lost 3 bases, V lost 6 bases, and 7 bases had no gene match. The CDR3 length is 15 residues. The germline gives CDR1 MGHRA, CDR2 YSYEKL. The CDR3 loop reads CASRRTGGGTDTQYF. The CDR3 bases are TGCGCCAGCAGGCGTACAGGGGGCGGGACAGATACGCAGTATTTT.

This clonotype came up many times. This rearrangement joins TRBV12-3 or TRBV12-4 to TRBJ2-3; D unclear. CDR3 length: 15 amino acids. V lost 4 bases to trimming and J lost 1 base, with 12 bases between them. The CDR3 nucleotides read TGTGCCAGCAGTTCCCCTGGTGGGGGCACAGATACGCAGTATTTT. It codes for CASSSPGGGTDTQYF.